The present T cell receptor beta chain was sequenced within a study of shared clonotypes between healthy human individuals. Assay execution proceeded at the deep level. Profiling relied on immunoSEQ multiplex PCR, and the TCRdb table lists in-frame clones only, not all of them. Seen here are roughly 1,500,000 clones, less than 99% observed once, and the top ten hold roughly 0.36%. The V end was cut by 2 bases, the J end by 12 bases, with 19 bases between. Germline V gene sequence: CDR1 MNHEY, CDR2 SVGAGI. This CDR3 comprises 14 residues. Sequenced material: naive CD4+ T cells sorted from blood. Sample subset: CD45RA+ positively selected. This chain connects TRBV6-5 to TRBJ1-1, with D possibly being TRBD1 (6 bases). The receptor was derived from a man between 25 and 39 years old in good health. The CDR3 nucleotides read TGTGCCAGCAGTTACCTTAAGGACAGTTATCGGTCTTTCTTT. It specifies CASSYLKDSYRSFF.